The clone carrying this TCR beta chain occurred a few times. Its antigen is not known. From germline, CDR1 is MGHRA and CDR2 YSYEKL. This CDR3 region has 15 residues. The V end was cut by 2 bases, the J end by 1 base, with 11 bases between. Semi-nested PCR with Nested Universal Primer A followed constant-region reverse priming of full-length variable regions. TCRdb fed the 5' RACE reads into MiXCR, producing one record per CDR3 protein. The data hold some 44,000 distinct CDR3 sequences, with around 30% observed a single time. Regarding the study as a whole: Tumor memory CD4+ T cell TCR gene usage clustered with blood and lymph node memory CD4+ cells and lymph node naive CD4+ cells. Greatest tumor Treg TCR overlap was with tumor naive CD4+ cells.

The sequence was obtained from a female donor with breast cancer. J is TRBJ1-2 and V is TRBV4-1; no clear D gene. The sequenced sample was tumor-infiltrating memory CD4+ T cells sorted from the breast tumor. Subset specified: memory CD4+ T cells, CD4+CD45RO+CD25-. The CDR3 DNA reads TGCGCCAGCAGCCAATCCCAAGGGATTAACTATGGCTACACCTTC. Its translation: CASSQSQGINYGYTF.